This T cell receptor (beta chain) was identified in a study of OX40 agonist ivuxolimab in advanced cancers. The method was immunoSEQ multiplex PCR; TCRdb's version includes in-frame clones alone and lacks a portion of them. This table holds tens of thousands of clones, less than 85% found once. General observations from the study: No determination was made of the antigen specificity of the expanded peripheral T cells.

This clone was detected only a few times. Its specificity is unknown. This CDR3 region has 13 residues. V was shortened by 6 bases and J by 3 bases, with 11 bases between the two germline ends. CDR1 SEHNR and CDR2 FQNEAQ come from the germline V gene (reference sequence). Sequences were derived from CD4+ or CD8+ T cells sorted from blood, sampled in a trial of the OX40 agonist ivuxolimab. This chain links TRBV7-9 with TRBJ1-1; tentatively, D is TRBD1 (5 bases). This receptor was taken from an adult with an advanced solid tumor such as melanoma, head and neck, liver or kidney cancer. The CDR3 reads CASRERGDTEAFF. CDR3 in DNA: TGTGCCAGCAGAGAGCGAGGGGACACTGAAGCTTTCTTT.